This T cell receptor (beta chain) was sequenced for a study of blood T cell repertoires in COVID-19. Study in general: The United States, Italy and Spain provided the acute and convalescent COVID-19 samples. PBMCs, B-cell-depleted T cells, or T cells were the source of the cDNA or gDNA that made up the material.

The V gene lost 4 bases and the J gene lost 0 bases, with 10 bases spanning the gap. Germline CDR1 SGHAT, CDR2 FQNNGV. This CDR3 contains 14 residues. Original processing notes: Reference gene primers were amplified, and this amplification served to estimate nucleated cell counts. TCRdb's table, derived via immunoSEQ multiplex PCR, lists solely in-frame clones and lacks some. Clonal size and the V and J genes are those of that table, whereas D and trimming came from the DNA. The table shows roughly 75,000 clones, with roughly 89% occurring only once. The rearrangement joins TRBV11-2 to TRBJ2-7; the D gene is possibly TRBD1 (6 bases). Material: peripheral blood. The TCR originated in a man aged 60 to 75 with acute or convalescent COVID-19. CDR3 nucleotides: TGTGCCAGCAGCTGGGACACCAACTCCTACGAGCAGTACTTC. As protein: CASSWDTNSYEQYF.